This is a list of T cell receptor beta chains from one sample in a study of cytomegalovirus exposure and HLA in healthy donors. Sequencing used immunoSEQ multiplex PCR; TCRdb keeps in-frame clones, though not all of them. The repertoire holds more than 40,000 clones, with roughly 80% as singletons. Material: PBMCs. Every receptor here comes from a man aged 45-65 years in good health and CMV-seronegative. CDR3s include the opening cysteine and the closing phenylalanine or tryptophan. A D gene is named only where the DNA matches it firmly. Clone sizes are given selectively: once, few, many, or a class where the clone is expanded.

d_call | j_call | clone_size | v_call | cdr3_nt | cdr3_aa
TRBD1 | TRBJ2-5 | . | TRBV27 | TGTGCCAGCAGCCGGGACAGGGGAGTAGAGACCCAGTACTTC | CASSRDRGVETQYF
. | TRBJ2-3 | . | TRBV6-4 | TGTGCCAGCAGTAAAGGGACTTCAAACACAGATACGCAGTATTTT | CASSKGTSNTDTQYF
TRBD2 | TRBJ2-5 | . | TRBV6-5 | TGTGCCAGCAGTTCGGGCGGGGGGGCCAGGGAGACCCAGTACTTC | CASSSGGGARETQYF
. | TRBJ1-4 | once | TRBV7-9 | TGTGCCAGCGCGGTAAATGAAAAACTGTTTTTT | CASAVNEKLFF
TRBD2 | TRBJ2-2 | few | TRBV19 | TGTGCCAGTAGTATGCGGGGGGCCGTCACCGGGGAGCTGTTTTTT | CASSMRGAVTGELFF
. | TRBJ2-2 | once | TRBV5-1 | TGCGCCAGCAGCTTGGGACGGAGAAACACCGGGGAGCTGTTTTTT | CASSLGRRNTGELFF
TRBD2 | TRBJ2-1 | . | TRBV27 | TGTGCCAGCACCCTAAGACTAGCGGGGGGGGGTGAGCAGTTCTTC | CASTLRLAGGGEQFF
. | TRBJ2-2 | . | TRBV7-9 | TGTTCCAGCAGCCCCCGGGTCAGCACCGGGGAGCTGTTTTTT | CSSSPRVSTGELFF
TRBD1 | TRBJ1-4 | few | TRBV30 | TGTGCCTGGAGTGTACAGGGGTTTAATGAAAAACTGTTTTTT | CAWSVQGFNEKLFF
. | TRBJ1-1 | few | TRBV5-1 | TGCGCCAGCAGCTTGGTTGGAGGGGGGGACACTGAAGCTTTCTTT | CASSLVGGGDTEAFF
. | TRBJ2-7 | . | TRBV4-1 | TGCGCCAGCAGCCAAAAGGAGAATTCCGAGCAGTACTTC | CASSQKENSEQYF
TRBD1 | TRBJ2-3 | . | TRBV2 | TGTGCCAGTCGACAGGGTGGGGGCACAGATACGCAGTATTTT | CASRQGGGTDTQYF
. | TRBJ1-1 | . | TRBV6-5 | TGTGCCAGCAGTTACAAGGGCAGGGTGGCTGAAGCTTTCTTT | CASSYKGRVAEAFF
TRBD1 | TRBJ1-4 | . | TRBV28 | TGTGCCAGCAGCCAGGGGGGCGCCGGTGAAAAACTGTTTTTT | CASSQGGAGEKLFF
. | TRBJ1-1 | once | TRBV5-1 | TGCGCCAGCACCATCACGGGACAGAACACTGAAGCTTTCTTT | CASTITGQNTEAFF
TRBD2 | TRBJ2-1 | . | TRBV11-2 | TGTGCCAGCAGCTTATGGACTAGCGGGGGGGCTGTCTTC | CASSLWTSGGAVF
. | TRBJ1-4 | . | TRBV4-3 | TGCGCCAGCAGCCAAGATGGTCGGGGGGCTACTAATGAAAAACTGTTTTTT | CASSQDGRGATNEKLFF
. | TRBJ1-1 | . | TRBV27 | TGTGCCAGCAGCTTGGGAGCCATGAACACTGAAGCTTTCTTT | CASSLGAMNTEAFF
. | TRBJ2-7 | . | TRBV28 | TGTGCCAGCAGGGGGAGAGTTTACGAGCAGTACTTC | CASRGRVYEQYF
. | TRBJ1-1 | . | TRBV29-1 | TGCAGCGTCGCCGCGGGGTGGGGGATGAACCCTGAAGCTTTCTTT | CSVAAGWGMNPEAFF
. | TRBJ2-3 | . | TRBV7-2 | TGTGCCAGCAGCTTCCACAAGAATCCGGATACGCAGTATTTT | CASSFHKNPDTQYF
. | TRBJ2-5 | . | TRBV28 | TGTGCCAGCAGTTTACACGGGTACCAAGAGACCCAGTACTTC | CASSLHGYQETQYF
TRBD1 | TRBJ2-7 | . | TRBV28 | TGTGCCAGCAGCTGGGGGACAGACGTGAACTTC | CASSWGTDVNF
TRBD1 | TRBJ2-7 | . | TRBV9 | TGTGCCAGCAGCCCCCGACAGGGGGGTTACTACGAGCAGTACTTC | CASSPRQGGYYEQYF